These 14 T cell receptor beta chains share one sample of origin, sequenced in a study of blood T cell repertoires in COVID-19. TCRdb's copy holds only in-frame clones and misses some; the assay was immunoSEQ multiplex PCR. The table records some 160,000 clones, around 90% of them present only once. The sample was peripheral blood. These receptors were collected from a man between 60 and 70 years old with acute or convalescent COVID-19.

This clone was observed once. The DNA for the CDR3 is TGTGCCAGCAGCCCCCCGGGACATTCCTACGAGCAGTACTTC. The encoded protein is CASSPPGHSYEQYF. The V and J genes are TRBV7-9 and TRBJ2-7, with a possible D match to TRBD1 (6 bases). There are 14 residues in the CDR3. Germline CDR1 is SEHNR and CDR2 is FQNEAQ (reference sequence). With 5 bases removed from V and 1 base from J, the gap between germline ends came to 12 bases. The variable domain in full, completed from reference TRBV7-9 and TRBJ2-7, reads DTGVSQNPRHKITKRGQNVTFRCDPISEHNRLYWYRQTLGQGPEFLTYFQNEAQLEKSRLLSDRFSAERPKGSFSTLEIQRTEQGDSAMYLCASSPPGHSYEQYFGPGTRLTVT.

The chain has TRBV7-8 and TRBJ1-6; D is unresolved. The CDR3 contains 13 residues. Germline CDR1 and CDR2: SGHVS and FQNEAQ. The V gene lost 2 bases and the J gene lost 5 bases, with 4 bases spanning the gap. Written as DNA, the CDR3 is TGTGCCAGCAGCTTATCGGATAATTCACCCCTCCACTTT. Its translation: CASSLSDNSPLHF.

V gene TRBV5-1 combines with J gene TRBJ2-1; 8 nucleotides line up with TRBD2. There are 14 residues in the CDR3. Trimming cost V 5 bases and J 8 bases; bases outside gene matches: 9. Germline loops: CDR1 SGHRS, CDR2 YFSETQ. The CDR3 coding sequence is TGCGCCAGCAGTTACAGCGGGGGCGGGGATGAGCAGTTCTTC. Translating it yields CASSYSGGGDEQFF.

The chain combines TRBV9 with TRBJ1-2, with D maybe TRBD1 (5 bases). In germline, CDR1 is SGDLS, CDR2 YYNGEE. V lost 0 bases, J lost 6 bases, and 6 bases lay in between. The CDR3 is made up of 12 amino acids. The CDR3 DNA follows: TGTGCCAGCAGCGTAGTAGGGGATGGCTACACCTTC. It is translated as CASSVVGDGYTF.

This chain connects TRBV7-2 to TRBJ2-5; TRBD2 agrees at 7 bases. Germline CDR1 SGHTA, CDR2 FQGNSA. J lost 4 bases, V lost 4 bases, and 9 bases had no gene match. The CDR3 runs 15 residues. The CDR3 sequence is CASSSWSGGRETQYF. The CDR3 nucleotides read TGTGCCAGCAGCTCATGGTCCGGGGGGAGAGAGACCCAGTACTTC.

The chain carries TRBV11-2 and TRBJ1-6; 8 nucleotides match TRBD1. The germline V gene has CDR1 SGHAT and CDR2 FQNNGV. Losses at the gene ends were 3 bases for V and 0 bases for J; bases not matched to a gene: 10. This CDR3 region has 19 residues. The CDR3 DNA follows: TGTGCCAGCAGCTTTCGGGGACAGGTCCGGAGCTCCTATAATTCACCCCTCCACTTT. This encodes CASSFRGQVRSSYNSPLHF.

The rearrangement joins TRBV19 to TRBJ1-2; no firm D call. The V end lost 3 bases, the J end lost 8 bases, and 22 bases lay between the germline ends. The CDR3 totals 16 residues. Germline CDR1 is LNHDA and CDR2 is SQIVND (reference sequence). DNA for the CDR3: TGTGCCAGTAGTATGAGTAGTTTCGGAAACCGGGGAGGCTACACCTTC. Its protein product is CASSMSSFGNRGGYTF. Supplemented by reference TRBV19 and TRBJ1-2, the full variable domain reads DGGITQSPKYLFRKEGQNVTLSCEQNLNHDAMYWYRQDPGQGLRLIYYSQIVNDFQKGDIAEGYSVSREKKESFPLTVTSAQKNPTAFYLCASSMSSFGNRGGYTFGSGTRLTVV.

CDR3 DNA sequence: TGTGCCAGCAGTTTCGTGACAGGGGGAGTATATGGCTACACCTTC. Its protein is CASSFVTGGVYGYTF. The rearrangement joins TRBV6-5 to TRBJ1-2; 9 bases match TRBD1. The junction had 8 bases not matched to a gene; V was cut back by 4 bases and J by 5 bases. CDR3 length equals 15 residues. CDR1 is MNHEY, CDR2 SVGAGI, per germline.

CDR3 residues: CASSPDRGGTYEQYF. Written as DNA, the CDR3 is TGTGCCAGCTCACCGGACAGGGGTGGGACCTACGAGCAGTACTTC. The chain employs TRBV18 and TRBJ2-7; the match to TRBD1 covers 9 bases. This CDR3 spans 15 amino acids. Germline trimming cut 3 bases from V and 2 bases from J; bases unmatched to any gene: 5. Germline V gene sequence: CDR1 KGHSH, CDR2 LQKENI.

This rearrangement joins TRBV5-6 to TRBJ2-5; 8 bases align to TRBD1. The CDR3 is 14 amino acids. Losses at the gene ends were 3 bases for V and 5 bases for J; bases not matched to a gene: 6. CDR1 and CDR2 (germline): SGHDT, YYEEEE. CDR3 DNA sequence: TGTGCCAGCAGCTCAACAGGGGGTGGGGAGACCCAGTACTTC. This codes for CASSSTGGGETQYF.

The genes are TRBV21-1 and TRBJ1-2. TRBV21-1 is a pseudogene segment. The CDR3 length is 11 residues. As DNA, the CDR3 is TGTGCCAGCAGCAAAGATAGGCAATCGGGCTTC. It codes for CASSKDRQSGF.

This clone occurred once. The rearrangement joins TRBV18 to TRBJ2-3; 9 bases match TRBD2. J lost 0 bases, V lost 4 bases, and 5 bases had no gene match. In germline, CDR1 is KGHSH, CDR2 LQKENI. The CDR3 is 16 residues long. CDR3 in amino acids: CASSLFAGGSTDTQYF. CDR3 bases: TGTGCCAGCTCACTCTTCGCGGGGGGGAGCACAGATACGCAGTATTTT. Supplemented by reference TRBV18 and TRBJ2-3, the full variable domain reads NAGVMQNPRHLVRRRGQEARLRCSPMKGHSHVYWYRQLPEEGLKFMVYLQKENIIDESGMPKERFSAEFPKEGPSILRIQQVVRGDSAAYFCASSLFAGGSTDTQYFGPGTRLTVL.

The rearrangement joins TRBV7-2 to TRBJ2-2, with TRBD1 as a possible D gene (5 bases). Trimming removed 5 bases at V and 4 bases at J, with 17 bases between. This CDR3 spans 16 amino acids. CDR1 and CDR2 (germline): SGHTA, FQGNSA. CDR3 residues: CASSPLGAGITGELFF. The CDR3 DNA reads as TGTGCCAGCAGCCCCTTAGGAGCAGGGATCACCGGGGAGCTGTTTTTT.

In its sample, this clone was seen a few times. V and J are TRBV20-1 and TRBJ2-7; a weak D match, TRBD2 (5 bases). Trimming took 4 bases from V and 5 from J, leaving 9 bases between them. The germline V gene has CDR1 DFQATT and CDR2 SNEGSKA (reference sequence). This CDR3 is built from 11 residues. CDR3 residues: CSATEAHEQYF. The CDR3 region has the DNA TGCAGTGCTACGGAGGCCCACGAGCAGTACTTC.